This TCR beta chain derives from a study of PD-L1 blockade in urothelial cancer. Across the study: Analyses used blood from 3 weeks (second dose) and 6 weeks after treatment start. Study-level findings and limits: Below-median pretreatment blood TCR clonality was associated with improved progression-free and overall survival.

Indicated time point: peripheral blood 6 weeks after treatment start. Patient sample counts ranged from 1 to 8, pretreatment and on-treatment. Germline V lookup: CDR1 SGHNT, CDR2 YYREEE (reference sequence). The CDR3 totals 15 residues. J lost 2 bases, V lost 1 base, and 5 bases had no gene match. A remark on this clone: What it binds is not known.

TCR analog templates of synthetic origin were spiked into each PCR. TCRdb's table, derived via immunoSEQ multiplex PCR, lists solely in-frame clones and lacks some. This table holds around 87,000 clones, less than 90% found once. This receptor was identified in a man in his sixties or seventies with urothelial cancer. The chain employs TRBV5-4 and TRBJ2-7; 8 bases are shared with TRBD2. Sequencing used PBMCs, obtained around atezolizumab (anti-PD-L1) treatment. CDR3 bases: TGTGCCAGCAGCTTGCGGGGGGGCTTAACCTACGAGCAGTACTTC. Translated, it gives CASSLRGGLTYEQYF.